A single T cell receptor (beta chain) is shown here with its context. The antigen it binds to is not known. No much larger clone is present one base from it, and per-base qualities are unavailable. The sample belongs to a study of blood T cell repertoires in COVID-19 (dated by TCRdb to the early 2020s). Describing the broader study: The collaborator samples originated in the United States, Italy and Spain and spanned the acute and convalescent phases of COVID-19. The dataset comprised deeply sampled blood TCRbeta repertoires from subjects exposed to, actively infected with, or recovered from COVID-19. The repertoires were released in a freely available public database meant as a resource for research on the immune response to SARS-CoV-2. The prospective study material was composed of cDNA or gDNA derived from T cells, B-cell-depleted T cells, or PBMCs. Where available, HLA class I and class II types were obtained from metadata supplied by the sample provider rather than from assay-based typing. Samples were obtained from the ongoing ImmuneRACE study (first 160 participants) and from about 1,300 subjects provided by 6 global collaborators. The sample metadata nearly always contained a de-identified subject ID, COVID-19 status, age in years and sex. What the study reported, not specific to this receptor: Clinical and demographic metadata were provided uncurated, with the amount varying by source and participant.

In the prospective study, participants were roughly 18 to 95 years old, resided in under 30 geographic areas of the United States, and were enrolled through a virtual design. Cohort assignment in the prospective study relied on participant-reported clinical history from a screening survey and a study questionnaire. ImmuneRACE Cohort 3 recovered participants were defined by two consecutive negative NP/OP PCR tests, healthcare professional clearance, or symptom resolution. Each participant in the prospective study had whole blood, serum and a nasopharyngeal or oropharyngeal swab collected by mobile phlebotomists. Over an approximately two-month period, participants in the prospective study had the option of providing additional blood draws and questionnaires. Prospective study blood samples were shipped either frozen or at room temperature before DNA extraction. The immunoSEQ Assay, a bias-controlled multiplex PCR, was used to amplify TCRbeta CDR3 regions from genomic DNA. On the study's bioinformatics: Within the assay, amplification of reference gene primers was used to estimate how many nucleated cells each sample contained. To quantify the absolute abundance of each unique TCRbeta CDR3 rearrangement, sequence reads were collapsed and filtered. For each sample, productive Simpson clonality was calculated as the square root of Simpson's diversity index across productive rearrangements. TCRdb re-hosts the immuneACCESS table, in-frame sequences only. Its copies lack some clones; in the studies checked, an unresolved V gene accounts for under half of them, and the cause for the rest is not known. The DNA was the basis for D and trimming; V, J and clone size are from that table. This sample has 250,000 or so clones in its table, and around nine tenths of those were observed once. Jointly, the top ten make up approximately 11% of the sample.

Counted from cysteine to phenylalanine, this CDR3 has 17 amino acids. Of the read, only the CDR3 DNA is kept; its 51 bases are in frame from base 1. Between the V and J ends, shortened by 2 bases and 2 bases respectively, the junction contains 16 bases. The germline V gene (reference sequence) yields SGHNT for CDR1 and YYREEE for CDR2. Here the chain combines TRBV5-4 and TRBJ2-2; TRBD1 is possibly the D segment (6 matching bases). The clonotype comes from a man aged 30 to 45 who had recovered from COVID-19. Input material: PBMCs or T cells enriched from blood (not recorded which). The bases are TGTGCCAGCAGCTTTACCTACAGGGATACAAACACCGGGGAGCTGTTTTTT. This encodes CASSFTYRDTNTGELFF. Reference TRBV5-4 and TRBJ2-2 genes cover what lies past the CDR3, so the full variable domain is ETGVTQSPTHLIKTRGQQVTLRCSSQSGHNTVSWYQQALGQGPQFIFQYYREEENGRGNFPPRFSGLQFPNYSSELNVNALELDDSALYLCASSFTYRDTNTGELFFGEGSRLTVL.